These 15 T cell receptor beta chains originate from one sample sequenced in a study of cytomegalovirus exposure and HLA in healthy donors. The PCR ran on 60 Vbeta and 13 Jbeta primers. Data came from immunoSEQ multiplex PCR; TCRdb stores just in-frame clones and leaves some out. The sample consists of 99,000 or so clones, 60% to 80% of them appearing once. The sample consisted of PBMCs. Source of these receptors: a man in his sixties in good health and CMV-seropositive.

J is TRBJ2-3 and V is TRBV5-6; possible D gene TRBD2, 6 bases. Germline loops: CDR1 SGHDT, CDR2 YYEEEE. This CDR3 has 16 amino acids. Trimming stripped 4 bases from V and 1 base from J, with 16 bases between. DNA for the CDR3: TGTGCCAGCAGCCCGGGACTGACTAGGGGCACAGATACGCAGTATTTT. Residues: CASSPGLTRGTDTQYF.

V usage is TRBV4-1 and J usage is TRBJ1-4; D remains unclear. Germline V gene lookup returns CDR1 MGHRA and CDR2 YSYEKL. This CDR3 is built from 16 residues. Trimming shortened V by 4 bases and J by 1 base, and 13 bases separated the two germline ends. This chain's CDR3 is CASSPIVAETNEKLFF. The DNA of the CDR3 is TGCGCCAGCAGCCCCATCGTCGCGGAAACTAATGAAAAACTGTTTTTT.

CDR3 in DNA: TGTGCCAGCAGCGTAGACGAGCGGGGGGAGGGGACCCAGTACTTC. It specifies CASSVDERGEGTQYF. The V call is TRBV9, the J call TRBJ2-5, with 9 bases that match TRBD2. Germline loops: CDR1 SGDLS, CDR2 YYNGEE. The CDR3 has 15 residues. The ends lost 0 bases at V and 7 bases at J; junction bases unmatched: 7.

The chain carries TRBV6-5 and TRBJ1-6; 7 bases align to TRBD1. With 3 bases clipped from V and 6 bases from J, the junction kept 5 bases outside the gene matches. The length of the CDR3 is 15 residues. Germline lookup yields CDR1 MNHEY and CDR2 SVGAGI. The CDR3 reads CASSYTGDPNSPLHF. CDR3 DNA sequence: TGTGCCAGCAGTTATACAGGGGATCCTAATTCACCCCTCCACTTT.

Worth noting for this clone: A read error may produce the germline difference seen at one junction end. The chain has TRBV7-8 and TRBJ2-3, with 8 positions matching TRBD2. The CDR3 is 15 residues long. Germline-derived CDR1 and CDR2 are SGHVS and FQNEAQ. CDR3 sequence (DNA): TGTGCCAGCAGCTTAGAAGCGGGGGCTGTAGATGCGCAGTATTTT. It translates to CASSLEAGAVDAQYF. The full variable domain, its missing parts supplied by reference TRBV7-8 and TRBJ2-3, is GAGVSQSPRYKVAKRGQDVALRCDPISGHVSLFWYQQALGQGPEFLTYFQNEAQLDKSGLPSDRFFAERPEGSVSTLKIQRTQQEDSAVYLCASSLEAGAVDAQYFGPGTRLTVL.

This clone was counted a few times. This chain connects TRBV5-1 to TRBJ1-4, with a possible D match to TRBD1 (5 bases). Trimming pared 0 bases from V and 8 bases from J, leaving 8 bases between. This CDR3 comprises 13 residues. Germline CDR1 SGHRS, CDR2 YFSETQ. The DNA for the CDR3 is TGCGCCAGCAGCTTGGGTCGGGGGGAAAAACTGTTTTTT. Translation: CASSLGRGEKLFF. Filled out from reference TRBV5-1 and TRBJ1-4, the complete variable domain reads KAGVTQTPRYLIKTRGQQVTLSCSPISGHRSVSWYQQTPGQGLQFLFEYFSETQRNKGNFPGRFSGRQFSNSRSEMNVSTLELGDSALYLCASSLGRGEKLFFGSGTQLSVL.

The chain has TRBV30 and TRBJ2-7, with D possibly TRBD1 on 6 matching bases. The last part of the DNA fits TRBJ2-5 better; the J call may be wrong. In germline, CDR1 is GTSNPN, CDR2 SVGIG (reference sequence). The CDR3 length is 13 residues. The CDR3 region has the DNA TGTGCCTGGTATGGCAGGGGTGGAGAGACCCAGTACTTC. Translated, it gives CAWYGRGGETQYF.

Here the CDR3 DNA reads TGTGCCAGCAGTTTAATGGGGCAGGGGTCCGGCAATGAGCAGTTCTTC. Translating gives CASSLMGQGSGNEQFF. This sequence joins TRBV28 and TRBJ2-1, with D possibly being TRBD1 (6 bases). V lost 2 bases to trimming and J lost 6 bases, with 17 bases between them. Per germline, CDR1 MDHEN and CDR2 SYDVKM. This CDR3 has 16 residues. Full variable domain (missing parts from reference TRBV28 and TRBJ2-1): DVKVTQSSRYLVKRTGEKVFLECVQDMDHENMFWYRQDPGLGLRLIYFSYDVKMKEKGDIPEGYSVSREKKERFSLILESASTNQTSMYLCASSLMGQGSGNEQFFGPGTRLTVL.

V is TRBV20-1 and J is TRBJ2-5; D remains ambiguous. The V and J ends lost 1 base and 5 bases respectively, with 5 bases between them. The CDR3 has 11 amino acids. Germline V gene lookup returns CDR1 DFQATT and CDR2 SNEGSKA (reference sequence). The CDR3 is CSARVAETQYF. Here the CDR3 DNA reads TGCAGTGCTAGAGTTGCGGAGACCCAGTACTTC.

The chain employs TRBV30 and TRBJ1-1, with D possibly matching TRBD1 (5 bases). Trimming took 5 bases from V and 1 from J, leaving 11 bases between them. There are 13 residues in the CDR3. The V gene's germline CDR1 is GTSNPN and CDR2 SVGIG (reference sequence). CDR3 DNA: TGTGCCTGGGGCCGTACAGGGAACACTGAAGCTTTCTTT. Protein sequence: CAWGRTGNTEAFF.

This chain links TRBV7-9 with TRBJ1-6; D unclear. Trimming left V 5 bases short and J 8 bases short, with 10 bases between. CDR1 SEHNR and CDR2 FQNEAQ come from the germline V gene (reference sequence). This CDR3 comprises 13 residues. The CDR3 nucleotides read TGTGCCAGCAGCCGAACTATTGATTCACCCCTCCACTTT. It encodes CASSRTIDSPLHF.

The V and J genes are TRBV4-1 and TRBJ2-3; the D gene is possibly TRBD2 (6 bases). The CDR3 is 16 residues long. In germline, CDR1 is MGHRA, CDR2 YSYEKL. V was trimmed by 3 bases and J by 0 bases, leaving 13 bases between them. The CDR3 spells CASSQMGLPSTDTQYF. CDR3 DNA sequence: TGCGCCAGCAGCCAGATGGGACTTCCTAGCACAGATACGCAGTATTTT.

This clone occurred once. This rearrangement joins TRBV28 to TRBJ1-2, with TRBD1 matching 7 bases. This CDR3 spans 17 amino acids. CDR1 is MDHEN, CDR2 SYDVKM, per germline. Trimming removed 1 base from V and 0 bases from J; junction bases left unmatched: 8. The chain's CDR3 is CASSLLGSGGANYGYTF. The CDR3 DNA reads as TGTGCCAGCAGTTTATTAGGGTCAGGGGGTGCTAACTATGGCTACACCTTC.

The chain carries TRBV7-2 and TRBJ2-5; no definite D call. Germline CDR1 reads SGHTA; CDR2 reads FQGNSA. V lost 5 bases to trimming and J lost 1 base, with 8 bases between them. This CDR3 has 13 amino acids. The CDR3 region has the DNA TGTGCCAGCAGCGCGGCCCTCCAAGAGACCCAGTACTTC. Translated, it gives CASSAALQETQYF.

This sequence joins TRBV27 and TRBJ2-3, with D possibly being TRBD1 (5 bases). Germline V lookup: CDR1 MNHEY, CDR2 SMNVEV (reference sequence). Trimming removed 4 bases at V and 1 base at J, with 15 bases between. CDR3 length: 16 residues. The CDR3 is CASSSSWKGGTDTQYF. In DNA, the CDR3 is TGTGCCAGCAGTTCCTCGTGGAAAGGGGGCACAGATACGCAGTATTTT.